Listed here are 10 T cell receptor beta chains from one sample, sequenced in a study of blood T cell repertoires in COVID-19. Produced via immunoSEQ multiplex PCR; TCRdb's table is partial and in-frame only. The sample holds approximately 250,000 clones, 65% to 90% seen once. Sequenced sample: peripheral blood. The receptors shown here come from a middle-aged woman who had recovered from COVID-19.

The chain is built from TRBV4-1 and TRBJ2-5; D is possibly TRBD1 (5 bases). The germline V gene has CDR1 MGHRA and CDR2 YSYEKL. The CDR3 is made up of 14 amino acids. Deletions cut 3 bases from V and 4 bases from J, with 12 bases between. CDR3 sequence reads: CASSQQGVIETQYF. CDR3 DNA: TGCGCCAGCAGCCAGCAAGGGGTCATAGAGACCCAGTACTTC.

The sample holds a few counts of this clone. V usage is TRBV6-5 and J usage is TRBJ1-1; 8 bases line up with TRBD1. CDR3 size: 15 residues. J gave up 3 bases and V 2 bases, and 5 bases lay outside the gene matches. Germline loops: CDR1 MNHEY, CDR2 SVGAGI. The CDR3 here is CASSYVGTGDTEAFF. CDR3 DNA sequence: TGTGCCAGCAGTTACGTGGGGACAGGAGACACTGAAGCTTTCTTT.

The CDR3 DNA is TGTGCCAGCAGGAGGACAGGGAACACTGAAGCTTTCTTT. It is translated as CASRRTGNTEAFF. V usage is TRBV12-3 or TRBV12-4 and J usage is TRBJ1-1; 7 nucleotides match TRBD1. V was pared by 6 bases and J by 1 base, with 2 bases of the junction left unmatched. The CDR3 has 13 amino acids.

The rearrangement links TRBV3-1 (or the pseudogene TRBV3-2) to TRBJ2-7; 7 nucleotides match TRBD1. The CDR3 runs to 15 residues. Germline values: CDR1 LGHDT, CDR2 YNNKEL (reference sequence). J was trimmed by 1 base and V by 8 bases; bases with no gene match: 11. The CDR3 DNA reads TGTGCCAGCCAGAAAGGGACAGCAATATCCTACGAGCAGTACTTC. This encodes CASQKGTAISYEQYF.

The V gene is TRBV28, the J gene TRBJ1-3, with D possibly being TRBD1 (5 bases). Trimming pared 7 bases from V and 2 bases from J, leaving 18 bases between. The CDR3 contains 16 residues. Per germline, CDR1 MDHEN and CDR2 SYDVKM. This CDR3 reads CASNDYTGLTGNTIYF. The DNA for the CDR3 is TGTGCCAGCAACGATTATACAGGTCTCACTGGAAACACCATATATTTT.

The chain joins TRBV10-2 to TRBJ2-5, with 7 bases aligning to TRBD1. Germline lookup yields CDR1 WSHSY and CDR2 SAAADI. Trimming removed 0 bases from V and 10 bases from J; junction bases left unmatched: 5. The CDR3 has 13 residues. The CDR3: CASSESGTVGQYF. CDR3 DNA: TGCGCCAGCAGTGAGTCAGGGACAGTAGGCCAGTACTTC.

The chain has TRBV4-1 and TRBJ2-1, with D hard to call. The CDR3 is 15 residues long. Germline-derived CDR1 and CDR2 are MGHRA and YSYEKL. V was cut by 1 base and J by 0 bases, with 7 bases left in between. CDR3 loop: CASSQVTHSYNEQFF. CDR3 sequence (DNA): TGCGCCAGCAGCCAAGTTACACACTCCTACAATGAGCAGTTCTTC.

This chain links TRBV7-2 with TRBJ2-1; 7 bases are shared with TRBD2. V trimming: 7 bases; J trimming: 7 bases; junction bases outside the gene matches: 1. Germline lookup yields CDR1 SGHTA and CDR2 FQGNSA. The CDR3 loop spans 11 amino acids. The DNA for the CDR3 is TGTGCCAGCACCGGGAGGAATGAGCAGTTCTTC. Protein sequence: CASTGRNEQFF. Full variable domain (remainder filled in from reference TRBV7-2 and TRBJ2-1): GAGVSQSPSNKVTEKGKDVELRCDPISGHTALYWYRQSLGQGLEFLIYFQGNSAPDKSGLPSDRFSAERTGGSVSTLTIQRTQQEDSAVYLCASTGRNEQFFGPGTRLTVL.

The chain employs TRBV28 and TRBJ1-4; 7 bases fit TRBD1. This CDR3 has 13 amino acids. Germline loops: CDR1 MDHEN, CDR2 SYDVKM. The J segment lost 4 bases and the V segment lost 11 bases, leaving 7 bases of the junction unmatched. The CDR3 DNA sequence: TGTGCCTCGGGACAGACCATTAATGAAAAACTGTTTTTT. Protein sequence: CASGQTINEKLFF.

This chain joins TRBV28 and TRBJ2-3; 12 nucleotides match TRBD1. Germline trimming cut 6 bases from V and 5 bases from J; bases unmatched to any gene: 9. Germline V gene sequence: CDR1 MDHEN, CDR2 SYDVKM. The CDR3 covers 16 residues. The CDR3 nucleotides are TGTGCCAGCAGATCAAGCGGGACAGGGGGCAGAGATACGCAGTATTTT. The encoded protein is CASRSSGTGGRDTQYF.